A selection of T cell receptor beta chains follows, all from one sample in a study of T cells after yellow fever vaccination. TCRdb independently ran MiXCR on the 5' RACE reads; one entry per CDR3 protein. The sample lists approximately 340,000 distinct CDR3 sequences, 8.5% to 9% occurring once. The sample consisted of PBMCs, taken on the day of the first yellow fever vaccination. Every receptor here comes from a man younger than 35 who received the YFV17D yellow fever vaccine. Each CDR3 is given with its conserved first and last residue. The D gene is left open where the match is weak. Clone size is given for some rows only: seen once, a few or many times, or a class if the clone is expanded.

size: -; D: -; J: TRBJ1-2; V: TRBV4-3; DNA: TGCGCCAGCAGCCAAGATGAGTTGGGGCTGACCTATGGCTACACCTTC; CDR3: CASSQDELGLTYGYTF
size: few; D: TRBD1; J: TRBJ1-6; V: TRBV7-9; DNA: TGTGCCAGCAGCTCGGGACAGCGAAATAATTCACCCCTCCACTTT; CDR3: CASSSGQRNNSPLHF
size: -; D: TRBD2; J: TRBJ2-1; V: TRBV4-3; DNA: TGCGCCAGCAGCCGAAGACTAGCGGGGGTAGAGCAGTTCTTC; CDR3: CASSRRLAGVEQFF
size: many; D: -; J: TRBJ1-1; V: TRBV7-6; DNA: TGTGCCAGCAGCCCGCAAGGAATGAACACTGAAGCTTTCTTT; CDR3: CASSPQGMNTEAFF
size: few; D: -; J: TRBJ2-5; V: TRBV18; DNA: TGTGCCAGCTCACCACGAAACCAAGCGCAAGAGACCCAGTACTTC; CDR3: CASSPRNQAQETQYF
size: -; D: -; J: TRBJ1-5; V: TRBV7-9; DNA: TGTGCCAGCAGCTTAGCGGCGGGCGCGGTCCCGGGCCAGCCCCAGCATTTT; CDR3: CASSLAAGAVPGQPQHF
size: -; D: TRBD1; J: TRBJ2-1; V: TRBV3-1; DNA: TGTGCCAGCAGCCCCGGGCGTGGACAGGGTATAGGATTGTCCTACAATGAGCAGTTCTTC; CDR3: CASSPGRGQGIGLSYNEQFF
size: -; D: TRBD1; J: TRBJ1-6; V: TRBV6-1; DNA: TGTGCCAGCAGCGACAGGGTCGGGAGCTCACCCCTCCACTTT; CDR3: CASSDRVGSSPLHF
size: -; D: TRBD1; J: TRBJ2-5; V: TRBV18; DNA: TGTGCCAGCTCACCTGGGCCCGGACAGGGAAAGACCCAGTACTTC; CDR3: CASSPGPGQGKTQYF
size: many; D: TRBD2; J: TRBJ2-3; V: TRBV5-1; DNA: TGCGCCAGCAGCTTGGGACTAGCGGGGCCCACAGATACGCAGTATTTT; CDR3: CASSLGLAGPTDTQYF
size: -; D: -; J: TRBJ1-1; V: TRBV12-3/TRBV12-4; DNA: TGTGCCAGCAGTTCACGGAGGGGAGGGGCTGAAGCTTTCTTT; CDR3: CASSSRRGGAEAFF
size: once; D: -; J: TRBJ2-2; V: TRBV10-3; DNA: TGTGCCATGGGAGGGGGTCGGACCGGGGAGCTGTTTTTT; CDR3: CAMGGGRTGELFF
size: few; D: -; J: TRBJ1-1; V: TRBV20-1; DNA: TGCAGTGCCTACAGGGAATCGGCTCAAGCTTTCTTT; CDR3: CSAYRESAQAFF
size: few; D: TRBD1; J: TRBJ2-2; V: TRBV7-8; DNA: TGTGCCAGCAGCCCACAGGGGGCGCTTGGCACCGGGGAGCTGTTTTTT; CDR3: CASSPQGALGTGELFF
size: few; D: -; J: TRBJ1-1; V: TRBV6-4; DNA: TGTGCCAGTCCTGTCCAGGGGAAGGGAATGAACACTGAAGCTTTCTTT; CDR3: CASPVQGKGMNTEAFF
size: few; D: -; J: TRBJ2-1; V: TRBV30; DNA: TGTGCCTGGAGTCGGGGTTACTCCTACAATGAGCAGTTCTTC; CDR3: CAWSRGYSYNEQFF
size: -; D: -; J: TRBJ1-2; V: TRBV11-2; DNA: TGTGCCAGCAGCTTAGGGACGGATGGCTACACCTTC; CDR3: CASSLGTDGYTF
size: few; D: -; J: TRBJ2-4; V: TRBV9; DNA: TGTGCCAGCAGCGACGGGCCCGTACTAGCCAAAAACATTCAGTACTTC; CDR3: CASSDGPVLAKNIQYF
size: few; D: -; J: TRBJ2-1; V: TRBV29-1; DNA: TGCAGCGTCGGAGGGACGTCCCTCCATGAGCAGTTCTTC; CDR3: CSVGGTSLHEQFF
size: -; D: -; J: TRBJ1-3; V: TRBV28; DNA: TGTGCCAGCAAGGATAACCTTTACTCTGGAAACACCATATATTTT; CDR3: CASKDNLYSGNTIYF
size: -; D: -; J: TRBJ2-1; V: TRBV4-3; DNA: TGCGCCAGCAGCCAAGCAGGGGGGGATGAGCAGTTCTTC; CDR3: CASSQAGGDEQFF
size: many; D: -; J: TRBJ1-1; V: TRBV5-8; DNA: TGTGCCAGCAGCCCTTCTGCAGTGAACACTGAAGCTTTCTTT; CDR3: CASSPSAVNTEAFF
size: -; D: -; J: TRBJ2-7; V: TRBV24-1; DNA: TGTGCCACCAGTGATCCAGACGGCGTCTCCTACGAGCAGTACTTC; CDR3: CATSDPDGVSYEQYF
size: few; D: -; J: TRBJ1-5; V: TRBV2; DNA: TGTGCCAGCACGGGGCGCTCCTCTAATCAGCCCCAGCATTTT; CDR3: CASTGRSSNQPQHF
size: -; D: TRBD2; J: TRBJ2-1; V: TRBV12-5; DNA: TGTGCTAGTGGTTTCCAACTAGCGGGGGGGGACAATGAGCAGTTCTTC; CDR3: CASGFQLAGGDNEQFF
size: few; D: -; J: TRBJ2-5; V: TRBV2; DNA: TGTGCCAGCACTTGGGGTATGAGGGAGACCCAGTACTTC; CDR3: CASTWGMRETQYF
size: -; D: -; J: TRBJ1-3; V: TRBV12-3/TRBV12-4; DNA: TGTGCCAGCGACCTCGGGATCTCTGGAAACACCATATATTTT; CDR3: CASDLGISGNTIYF
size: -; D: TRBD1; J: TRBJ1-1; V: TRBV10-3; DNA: TGTGCCATCAGTGAGACACAGGGGGAAGCTTTCTTT; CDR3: CAISETQGEAFF
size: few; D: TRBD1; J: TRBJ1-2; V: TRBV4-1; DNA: TGCGCCAGCAGCCCAGAGGACAGGGGTTATAACTATGGCTACACCTTC; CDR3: CASSPEDRGYNYGYTF
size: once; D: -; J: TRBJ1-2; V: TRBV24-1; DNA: TGTGCCACCAGTCTCTCGACAGGAGCCTATGGCTACACCTTC; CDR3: CATSLSTGAYGYTF
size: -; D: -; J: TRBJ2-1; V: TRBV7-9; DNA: TGTGCCAGCAGCTTTCCTCTAGCAGTGGGTGAGCAGTTCTTC; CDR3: CASSFPLAVGEQFF
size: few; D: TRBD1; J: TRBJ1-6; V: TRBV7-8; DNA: TGTGCCAGCAGCGTTCGACAGGGGGTGATGAATTCACCCCTCCACTTT; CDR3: CASSVRQGVMNSPLHF
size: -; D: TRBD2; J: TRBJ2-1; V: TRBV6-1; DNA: TGTGCCAGCAGACTAGCGGGGGGCGATGAGCAGTTCTTC; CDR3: CASRLAGGDEQFF
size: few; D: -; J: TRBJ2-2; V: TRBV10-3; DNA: TGTGCCATCCTCATCGGGGCTTGGGGGTCGGGCACCGGGGAGCTGTTTTTT; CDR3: CAILIGAWGSGTGELFF
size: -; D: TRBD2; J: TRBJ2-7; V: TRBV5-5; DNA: TGTGCCAGCAGCTTAGTAGCGGGGGGGCTCATCTACGAGCAGTACTTC; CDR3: CASSLVAGGLIYEQYF
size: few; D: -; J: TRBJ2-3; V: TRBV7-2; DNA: TGTGCCAGCAGCCCAGAGGCGGCAGATACGCAGTATTTT; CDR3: CASSPEAADTQYF
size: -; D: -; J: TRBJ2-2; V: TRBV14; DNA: TGTGCCAGCAGCCAAGTCATCACGTATTCAAACACCGGGGAGCTGTTTTTT; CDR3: CASSQVITYSNTGELFF
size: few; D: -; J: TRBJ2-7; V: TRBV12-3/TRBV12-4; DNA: TGTGCCAGCAGTTTAGTACATTCGTATCGGTACGAGCAGTACTTC; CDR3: CASSLVHSYRYEQYF
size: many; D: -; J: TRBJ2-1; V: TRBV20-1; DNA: TGCAGTGCTAGTGGACCATCACAAGTGGGTGAGCAGTTCTTC; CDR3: CSASGPSQVGEQFF
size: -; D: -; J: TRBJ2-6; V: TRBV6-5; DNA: TGTGCCAGCAGGACTGGGGCCAACGTCCTGACTTTC; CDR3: CASRTGANVLTF
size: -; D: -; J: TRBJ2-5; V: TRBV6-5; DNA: TGTGCCAGCAGTTACAGTGCGGGACTGGCCCAGTACTTC; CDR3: CASSYSAGLAQYF
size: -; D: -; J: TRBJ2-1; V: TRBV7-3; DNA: TGTGCCAGCAGCTTACGTCCGCGGGGTCCCTCCTACAATGAGCAGTTCTTC; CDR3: CASSLRPRGPSYNEQFF
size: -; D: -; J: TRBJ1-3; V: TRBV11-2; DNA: TGTGCCAGCAGTCAGACAGTCACTGGAAACACCATATATTTT; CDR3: CASSQTVTGNTIYF
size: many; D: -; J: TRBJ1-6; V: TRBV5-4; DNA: TGTGCCAGCAGCGCTGGGCAGGGGACCACATTGACACCCCTCCACTTT; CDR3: CASSAGQGTTLTPLHF
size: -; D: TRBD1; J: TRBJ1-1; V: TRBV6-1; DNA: TGTGCCAGCAGAGACAGGGGTGGGTCTGAAGCTTTCTTT; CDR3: CASRDRGGSEAFF
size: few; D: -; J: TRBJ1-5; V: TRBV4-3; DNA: TGCGCCAGCAGCCAAGCCGAAAATCAGCCCCAGCATTTT; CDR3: CASSQAENQPQHF